The sequence of this TCR beta chain was determined in a study of radiation and T cells in renal cell carcinoma. Sample time point: blood 2 weeks post-SBRT. The treatment here: 15 Gy SBRT to primary tumor, nephrectomy 4 weeks later. Assay: immunoSEQ multiplex PCR; the TCRdb copy retains only in-frame clones and omits some. The sample gives 45,000 to 55,000 clones, approximately 80% of which show up once; around 30% is in the top ten. The length of the CDR3 is 14 residues. The germline CDR1 and CDR2 sequences are SGHTA and FQGNSA. Trimming removed 4 bases from V and 3 bases from J; junction bases left unmatched: 5.

The chain joins TRBV7-2 to TRBJ2-7; 8 bases match TRBD1. This sequence was found in a woman between 65 and 79 years old with renal cell carcinoma. This material consisted of blood, taken from a patient whose treatment included radiotherapy and nephrectomy. For the CDR3, the DNA is TGTGCCAGCAGCTCAGACAGGGGCCTCTACGAGCAGTACTTC. Its translation: CASSSDRGLYEQYF.